The 24 T cell receptor beta chains below come from one sample, sequenced in a study of blood T cell repertoires in COVID-19 (TCRdb year 2020). To prepare the library, the immunoSEQ multiplex PCR assay was applied. In its TCRdb copy, this immuneACCESS table keeps in-frame sequences only and misses some clones. Where compared with another copy, unresolved V genes explain less than half of these, and the others have no known cause. This sample has around 380,000 clones in its table, and about 90% of those were observed once. Approximately 1.3% of the sample is in the top ten clones. Sequenced material: PBMCs or T cells enriched from blood (not recorded which). These receptors originate from a man in his thirties or forties who had recovered from COVID-19.

The chain employs TRBV27 and TRBJ2-7; TRBD2 agrees at 7 bases. The CDR3 spans 14 residues. After removal of 3 bases from V and 2 bases from J, the junction contained 4 bases not matched to a gene. Germline CDR1 reads MNHEY; CDR2 reads SMNVEV (reference sequence). CDR3: CASSLGRGTYEQYF. The CDR3 DNA sequence: TGTGCCAGCAGTTTGGGGAGGGGAACCTACGAGCAGTACTTC.

The CDR3 here is CASSPRTSGGNNEQFF. CDR3 bases: TGTGCCAGCTCACCACGGACTAGCGGGGGGAACAATGAGCAGTTCTTC. The V gene is TRBV18, the J gene TRBJ2-1, with 14 nucleotides matching TRBD2. Germline-derived CDR1 and CDR2 are KGHSH and LQKENI. V lost 1 base to trimming and J lost 5 bases; unmatched junction nucleotides: 1. The CDR3 length is 16 residues.

For this clone: Germline and junction disagree at one end, which may indicate a read error. The chain carries TRBV6-5 and TRBJ1-1; tentatively, D is TRBD1 (6 bases). CDR3 length: 14 residues. Germline V lookup: CDR1 MNHEY, CDR2 SVGAGI. CDR3 nucleotide sequence: TGTGCCAGCAGCTACTACAGGGTATCCTTTGAAGCTTTCTTT. Its protein product is CASSYYRVSFEAFF.

This clone was seen only once. The rearrangement joins TRBV19 to TRBJ1-2, with 8 bases identical to TRBD1. The germline CDR1 and CDR2 sequences are LNHDA and SQIVND (reference sequence). V lost 11 bases and J lost 4; bases outside the gene matches: 12. This CDR3 comprises 14 residues. The CDR3 here is CAANAPDRVYGYTF. The CDR3 DNA reads as TGTGCCGCGAATGCTCCGGACAGGGTCTATGGCTACACCTTC.

The chain has TRBV7-2 and TRBJ2-3; 7 bases are shared with TRBD2. The trim removed 1 base at V and 4 bases at J, leaving 5 bases unmatched. This CDR3 spans 15 amino acids. The germline gives CDR1 SGHTA, CDR2 FQGNSA. CDR3: CASSLGRGGPDTQYF. The DNA for the CDR3 is TGTGCCAGCAGCTTAGGGCGGGGAGGGCCAGATACGCAGTATTTT.

About this clone itself: Additional DNA sequences in this sample encode the identical CDR3. The chain recombines TRBV18 with TRBJ1-5; 11 bases fit TRBD1. Losses at the gene ends were 2 bases for V and 7 bases for J; bases not matched to a gene: 1. The CDR3 sequence is 14 residues long. Germline CDR1 is KGHSH and CDR2 is LQKENI. The CDR3 loop reads CASSPGTGGQPQHF. Written as DNA, the CDR3 is TGTGCCAGCTCACCAGGGACAGGGGGGCAGCCCCAGCATTTT.

This chain links TRBV6-6 with TRBJ1-2, with D perhaps TRBD1 (5 bases). The CDR3 is 18 amino acids. Trimming left V 5 bases short and J 3 bases short, with 25 bases between. The V gene's germline CDR1 is MNHNY and CDR2 SVGAGI (reference sequence). The CDR3 region is CASSRQRGYIQPDYGYTF. Here the CDR3 DNA reads TGTGCCAGCAGTCGACAGCGGGGCTATATACAGCCCGACTATGGCTACACCTTC.

J is TRBJ1-3 and V is TRBV9, with D uncertain. CDR1 is SGDLS, CDR2 YYNGEE, per germline. There are 16 residues in the CDR3. The V gene lost 0 bases and the J gene lost 4 bases, with 14 bases spanning the gap. CDR3 residues: CASSVVSTTGGNTIYF. The DNA of the CDR3 is TGTGCCAGCAGCGTAGTGAGTACGACGGGGGGAAACACCATATATTTT.

The V gene is TRBV19, the J gene TRBJ1-6, with 7 bases aligning to TRBD1. Trimming took 3 bases from V and 8 from J; bases not matched to a gene: 7. This CDR3 region has 15 residues. The germline V gene encodes CDR1 LNHDA and CDR2 SQIVND (reference sequence). CDR3 sequence (DNA): TGTGCCAGTAGTATGGGTGGCAGGGGGGATTCACCCCTCCACTTT. Protein sequence: CASSMGGRGDSPLHF.

This chain connects TRBV5-1 to TRBJ1-3; D might be TRBD1 (5 bases). The ends were cut back, 7 bases at V and 4 bases at J, with 15 bases in the middle. CDR1 is SGHRS and CDR2 is YFSETQ in the germline V gene. This CDR3 is built from 14 residues. The CDR3, as DNA: TGCGCCAGCGCGAATTGGGGGGTCGGAAACACCATATATTTT. It is translated as CASANWGVGNTIYF.

V and J are TRBV6-2 or TRBV6-3 and TRBJ2-7; D possibly corresponds to TRBD1 (6 bases). The V and J ends lost 2 bases and 6 bases respectively, with 11 bases between them. Germline V CDR1 and CDR2: MNHEY, SVGEGT. CDR3 length equals 13 residues. CDR3 sequence (DNA): TGTGCCAGCAGTTACAGGGGGAGTAGCGAGCAGTACTTC. Its protein is CASSYRGSSEQYF.

The chain employs TRBV20-1 and TRBJ1-6, with D tentatively TRBD1 (5 bases). There are 14 residues in the CDR3. Germline values: CDR1 DFQATT, CDR2 SNEGSKA (reference sequence). Trimming pared 3 bases from V and 9 bases from J, leaving 15 bases between. CDR3 DNA sequence: TGCAGTGCTAGTGTTCTGGGGGGATTTTCACCCCTCCACTTT. Protein product: CSASVLGGFSPLHF.

The chain links TRBV6-5 to TRBJ2-3, with D perhaps TRBD2 (6 bases). In germline, CDR1 is MNHEY, CDR2 SVGAGI. The CDR3 covers 15 residues. With 5 bases removed from V and 6 bases from J, the gap between germline ends came to 18 bases. CDR3 sequence: CASSLRDSGLDTQYF. DNA of the CDR3: TGTGCCAGCAGTCTCCGGGACTCAGGGTTGGATACGCAGTATTTT.

This rearrangement joins TRBV9 to TRBJ1-2; 8 positions agree with TRBD1. This CDR3 is built from 15 residues. Germline loops: CDR1 SGDLS, CDR2 YYNGEE. The V gene end was trimmed by 4 bases and the J gene end by 6 bases; junction bases not matched to a gene: 11. CDR3 protein: CASSPPTGVHDGYTF. The CDR3 DNA reads TGTGCCAGCAGCCCTCCGACAGGGGTACACGATGGCTACACCTTC.

The chain joins TRBV7-9 to TRBJ2-7, with D unresolved. Germline V lookup: CDR1 SEHNR, CDR2 FQNEAQ (reference sequence). The CDR3 has 14 residues. Trimming took off 1 base at V and 2 bases at J, with 9 bases between the two ends. The chain's CDR3 is CASSLESPPYEQYF. In DNA form, the CDR3 reads TGTGCCAGCAGCTTAGAGAGCCCCCCCTACGAGCAGTACTTC. The whole variable domain, remainder taken from reference TRBV7-9 and TRBJ2-7, is DTGVSQNPRHKITKRGQNVTFRCDPISEHNRLYWYRQTLGQGPEFLTYFQNEAQLEKSRLLSDRFSAERPKGSFSTLEIQRTEQGDSAMYLCASSLESPPYEQYFGPGTRLTVT.

The J gene is TRBJ2-2, the V gene TRBV15, with a weak D call TRBD2 (6 bases). The V end lost 0 bases, the J end lost 6 bases, and 17 bases lay between the germline ends. CDR1 is LNHNV, CDR2 YYDKDF, per germline (reference sequence). The CDR3 runs to 17 residues. CDR3 sequence (DNA): TGTGCCACCAGCAGAGATGTTATCCTCGGGGGTCCCGGGGAGCTGTTTTTT. As protein: CATSRDVILGGPGELFF.

V gene TRBV7-9 combines with J gene TRBJ1-5; 9 nucleotides agree with TRBD1. This CDR3 has 16 residues. In germline, CDR1 is SEHNR, CDR2 FQNEAQ (reference sequence). Trimming cost V 2 bases and J 4 bases; bases outside gene matches: 6. CDR3 protein: CASSLYGTGSNQPQHF. CDR3 DNA: TGTGCCAGCAGCTTATATGGGACAGGGAGTAATCAGCCCCAGCATTTT.

The V call is TRBV20-1, the J call TRBJ1-2, with a possible D match to TRBD1 (6 bases). This CDR3 region has 11 residues. V was shortened by 2 bases and J by 8 bases, with 9 bases between the two germline ends. CDR1 and CDR2 from the germline V gene are DFQATT and SNEGSKA (reference sequence). The CDR3 DNA is TGCAGTGCTAGAAGGGGGGGCGGCTACACCTTC. It translates to CSARRGGGYTF.

The V gene is TRBV19, the J gene TRBJ2-1; 7 nucleotides align to TRBD2. The CDR3 contains 12 residues. Germline V gene lookup returns CDR1 LNHDA and CDR2 SQIVND (reference sequence). The V segment lost 3 bases and the J segment 15 bases; nucleotides outside the gene matches: 8. CDR3: CASSMSSGTRFF. CDR3 nucleotides: TGTGCCAGTAGTATGTCTAGCGGCACTAGGTTCTTC. Full variable domain (outside the CDR3, taken from reference TRBV19 and TRBJ2-1): DGGITQSPKYLFRKEGQNVTLSCEQNLNHDAMYWYRQDPGQGLRLIYYSQIVNDFQKGDIAEGYSVSREKKESFPLTVTSAQKNPTAFYLCASSMSSGTRFFGPGTRLTVL.

V gene TRBV19 combines with J gene TRBJ1-1; 10 bases map to TRBD1. The ends lost 6 bases at V and 1 base at J; junction bases unmatched: 5. Germline V gives CDR1 LNHDA, CDR2 SQIVND (reference sequence). This CDR3 region has 15 residues. CDR3 nucleotides: TGTGCCAGTAGAGGAGACAGGGGGCAGAACACTGAAGCTTTCTTT. This codes for CASRGDRGQNTEAFF.

This rearrangement joins TRBV7-2 to TRBJ1-1; 7 positions match TRBD1. The CDR3 runs to 13 residues. V gave up 2 bases and J gave up 7 bases; unmatched junction bases: 4. CDR1 and CDR2 from the germline V gene are SGHTA and FQGNSA. The CDR3 spells CASSLNRGSEAFF. In nucleotides, the CDR3 is TGTGCCAGCAGCTTAAACAGGGGTAGTGAAGCTTTCTTT.

This chain connects TRBV11-2 to TRBJ1-3; unclear D gene. The V end was cut by 5 bases, the J end by 7 bases, with 18 bases between. CDR1 and CDR2 from the germline V gene are SGHAT and FQNNGV. The CDR3 loop spans 15 amino acids. This CDR3 is CASSQNWREGNTIYF. CDR3 bases: TGTGCCAGCAGCCAAAATTGGCGGGAAGGCAACACCATATATTTT.

The rearrangement uses TRBV14 and TRBJ1-2; no definite D call. Germline loops: CDR1 SGHDN, CDR2 FVKESK. The CDR3 is made up of 14 amino acids. Trimming left V 0 bases short and J 6 bases short, with 11 bases between. The CDR3, as DNA: TGTGCCAGCAGCCAAGATGAGCGCTCGAATGGCTACACCTTC. This encodes CASSQDERSNGYTF.

The chain has TRBV29-1 and TRBJ1-1; D possibly corresponds to TRBD1 (5 bases). Trimming removed 5 bases from V and 0 bases from J, with 13 bases in between. Germline CDR1 is SQVTM and CDR2 is ANQGSEA. The CDR3 has 14 residues. The CDR3 loop is CSVSGGVMNTEAFF. In nucleotides, the CDR3 is TGCAGCGTTTCCGGGGGAGTGATGAACACTGAAGCTTTCTTT.